The clone carrying this T cell receptor (beta chain) was picked up a small number of times. Antigen unknown. CDR3 length equals 14 residues. V dropped 6 bases and J dropped 1 base, with 12 bases sitting between them. The data belong to a study of T cell repertoires in cytomegalovirus infection. Study-wide background: Indicated by public TCR beta signatures were CMV infection and matching HLA type.

Each CDR3 protein gets one entry after TCRdb re-called the reads with MiXCR. The sample holds 450,000 to 650,000 distinct CDR3 sequences; about 30% are singletons and the top ten take approximately 13%. Overall study results and limits: Summed frequency of shared TCR beta families picked out CMV carriers who also had the relevant HLA. Dominating the ex vivo response were HLA-C-restricted CMV-specific TCR beta clonotypes.

This receptor was obtained from a human donor in good health (CMV status not recorded). Some clones in this sample may be carry-over from other donors' samples. The sample comprised PBMCs. The chain links TRBV12-3 or TRBV12-4 to TRBJ1-1; perhaps TRBD1 as D (6 bases). The CDR3 coding sequence is TGTGCCAGCAGGATGGGACAAGCGAACACTGAAGCTTTCTTT. This codes for CASRMGQANTEAFF.